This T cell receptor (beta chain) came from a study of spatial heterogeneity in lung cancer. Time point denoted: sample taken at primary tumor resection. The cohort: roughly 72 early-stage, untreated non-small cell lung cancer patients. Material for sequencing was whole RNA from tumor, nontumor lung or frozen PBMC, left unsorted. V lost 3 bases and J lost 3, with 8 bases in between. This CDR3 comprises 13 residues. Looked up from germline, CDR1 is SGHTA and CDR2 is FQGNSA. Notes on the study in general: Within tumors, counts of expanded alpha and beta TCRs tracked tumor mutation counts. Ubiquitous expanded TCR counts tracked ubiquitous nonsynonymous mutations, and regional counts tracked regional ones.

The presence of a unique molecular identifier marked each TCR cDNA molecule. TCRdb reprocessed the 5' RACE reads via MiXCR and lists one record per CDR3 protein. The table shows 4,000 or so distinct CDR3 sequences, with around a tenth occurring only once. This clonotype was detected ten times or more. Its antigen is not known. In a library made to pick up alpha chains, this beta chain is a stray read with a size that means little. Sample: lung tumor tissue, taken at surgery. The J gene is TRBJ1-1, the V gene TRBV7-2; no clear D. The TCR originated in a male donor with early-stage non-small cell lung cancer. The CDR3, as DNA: TGTGCCAGCAGCTTTGGAGGGTACACTGAAGCTTTCTTT. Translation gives CASSFGGYTEAFF. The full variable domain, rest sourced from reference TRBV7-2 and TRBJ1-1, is GAGVSQSPSNKVTEKGKDVELRCDPISGHTALYWYRQSLGQGLEFLIYFQGNSAPDKSGLPSDRFSAERTGGSVSTLTIQRTQQEDSAVYLCASSFGGYTEAFFGQGTRLTVV.